Below are 13 T cell receptor beta chains sequenced from a single sample in a study of T cell repertoires in cytomegalovirus infection. These TCRs' antigens remain unknown. One entry per CDR3 protein, called by TCRdb with MiXCR from the reads. The sample lists hundreds of thousands of distinct CDR3 sequences, roughly 36% occurring once. Sample: cultured PBMCs, taken from culture after CMV antigen stimulation. The receptors originated from a human donor in good health (CMV status not recorded). Some clones in this sample may be carry-over from other donors' samples.

The genes are TRBV12-3 or TRBV12-4 and TRBJ1-1; D might be TRBD1 (5 bases). The CDR3 spans 13 residues. V shed 7 bases and J shed 3 bases, with 12 bases lying between them. Here the CDR3 reads CASTRWGYTEAFF. The CDR3 DNA sequence: TGTGCCAGCACCCGCTGGGGGTACACTGAAGCTTTCTTT.

The V gene is TRBV7-9, the J gene TRBJ1-2; a possible D gene is TRBD1 (5 bases). V was shortened by 5 bases and J by 7 bases, with 17 bases between the two germline ends. The CDR3 consists of 14 residues. CDR1 and CDR2 (germline): SEHNR, FQNEAQ (reference sequence). The CDR3 spells CASSMGREAPGYTF. CDR3 sequence (DNA): TGTGCCAGCAGCATGGGCAGGGAGGCGCCTGGCTACACCTTC.

Note on this clonotype: One junction end disagrees with the germline gene, perhaps due to a read error. This sequence joins TRBV7-4 and TRBJ2-3, with TRBD2 matching over 12 bases. The CDR3 runs 16 residues. The germline CDR1 and CDR2 sequences are SGHVT and SQSDAQ. Here the CDR3 DNA reads TGTGCCAGCACCTTAGGACTAGCGGGACCCGGGGATACGCAGTATTTT. Translating gives CASTLGLAGPGDTQYF.

In its sample, this clonotype was seen a few times. The rearrangement uses TRBV7-2 and TRBJ1-5; D call uncertain. Between the trimmed V and J ends, which lost 1 base and 5 bases, there was a span of 9 bases. CDR1 is SGHTA and CDR2 is FQGNSA in the germline V gene. The CDR3 spans 14 residues. CDR3: CASSLDGRYQPQHF. The CDR3 nucleotides are TGTGCCAGCAGCTTAGACGGGAGGTATCAGCCCCAGCATTTT.

The V call is TRBV19, the J call TRBJ1-1; possible D gene TRBD1, 5 bases. The ends were cut back, 5 bases at V and 6 bases at J, with 19 bases in the middle. Germline V gives CDR1 LNHDA, CDR2 SQIVND (reference sequence). The CDR3 contains 15 residues. The CDR3 nucleotides read TGTGCCAGTAGTGCCAACCGGGGAGGGGCATCTGAAGCTTTCTTT. It specifies CASSANRGGASEAFF.

This clonotype was seen only a few times. The chain uses TRBV14 and TRBJ2-2; D remains ambiguous. V lost 2 bases to trimming and J lost 7 bases, with 11 bases between them. The CDR3 has 14 amino acids. CDR1 is SGHDN, CDR2 FVKESK, per germline. The CDR3 bases are TGTGCCAGCAGCCAAACCAGTATGATCGGGGAGCTGTTTTTT. It is translated as CASSQTSMIGELFF.

This chain links TRBV5-6 with TRBJ2-2; 9 nucleotides align to TRBD2. V lost 2 bases and J lost 7; bases outside the gene matches: 9. The length of the CDR3 is 16 residues. Germline assignment: CDR1 SGHDT and CDR2 YYEEEE. The CDR3 loop reads CASSFGLASGSGELFF. The CDR3 DNA sequence: TGTGCCAGCAGCTTCGGACTAGCGTCGGGGAGCGGGGAGCTGTTTTTT.

This clonotype was seen only a few times. This chain connects TRBV7-2 to TRBJ1-2, with TRBD1 as a possible D gene (6 bases). Germline V gene data show CDR1 as SGHTA and CDR2 as FQGNSA. This CDR3 has 13 amino acids. The V gene lost 5 bases and the J gene lost 8 bases, with 15 bases spanning the gap. In DNA form, the CDR3 reads TGTGCCAGCAGCGTCCAACAGGGTGGAGGCTACACCTTC. Amino acids: CASSVQQGGGYTF. The full variable domain, its missing parts supplied by reference TRBV7-2 and TRBJ1-2, is GAGVSQSPSNKVTEKGKDVELRCDPISGHTALYWYRQSLGQGLEFLIYFQGNSAPDKSGLPSDRFSAERTGGSVSTLTIQRTQQEDSAVYLCASSVQQGGGYTFGSGTRLTVV.

The table lists this clonotype with a few counts. V and J are TRBV7-9 and TRBJ2-7; 9 nucleotides agree with TRBD1. The CDR3 consists of 16 residues. V was clipped by 5 bases and J by 7 bases; unmatched bases: 15. Looked up from germline, CDR1 is SEHNR and CDR2 is FQNEAQ (reference sequence). The DNA of the CDR3 is TGTGCCAGCAGCCACGACCTAACGGGACAGGGCCGGGAGCAGTACTTC. This gives the protein CASSHDLTGQGREQYF.

The rearrangement joins TRBV7-2 to TRBJ2-2; 9 positions match TRBD2. V shed 4 bases, J shed 5 bases, and the junction held 5 bases outside the gene matches. The CDR3 extends over 15 amino acids. CDR1 and CDR2 from the germline V gene are SGHTA and FQGNSA. The CDR3 loop is CASSYAGGRTGELFF. The CDR3 DNA is TGTGCCAGCAGCTACGCGGGAGGGCGAACCGGGGAGCTGTTTTTT.

This clonotype was found many times. The chain carries TRBV7-2 and TRBJ1-1; D call uncertain. This CDR3 is 15 amino acids long. Germline assignment: CDR1 SGHTA and CDR2 FQGNSA. V was trimmed by 3 bases and J by 4 bases, leaving 15 bases between them. The CDR3 sequence: CASSFLTERGTEAFF. The CDR3 DNA reads as TGTGCCAGCAGCTTCCTGACGGAAAGAGGCACTGAAGCTTTCTTT. Drawing the rest from reference TRBV7-2 and TRBJ1-1, the complete variable domain is GAGVSQSPSNKVTEKGKDVELRCDPISGHTALYWYRQSLGQGLEFLIYFQGNSAPDKSGLPSDRFSAERTGGSVSTLTIQRTQQEDSAVYLCASSFLTERGTEAFFGQGTRLTVV.

This clonotype was seen only a few times. This chain uses TRBV3-1 with TRBJ1-1; maybe TRBD1 (5 bases). Deletions cut 4 bases from V and 3 bases from J, with 9 bases between. Looked up from germline, CDR1 is LGHDT and CDR2 is YNNKEL (reference sequence). The CDR3 is made up of 13 amino acids. The CDR3 spells CASSPGGYTEAFF. Written as DNA, the CDR3 is TGTGCCAGCAGCCCCGGGGGGTACACTGAAGCTTTCTTT.

CDR3 sequence: CASSFGQDEAFF. The CDR3 DNA sequence: TGTGCCAGCAGCTTTGGACAGGATGAAGCTTTCTTT. The chain joins TRBV7-9 to TRBJ1-1; 7 positions agree with TRBD1. The CDR3 loop spans 12 amino acids. In germline, CDR1 is SEHNR, CDR2 FQNEAQ (reference sequence). With V trimmed by 3 bases and J by 7 bases, 2 bases remained unmatched. The full variable domain, rest sourced from reference TRBV7-9 and TRBJ1-1, is DTGVSQNPRHKITKRGQNVTFRCDPISEHNRLYWYRQTLGQGPEFLTYFQNEAQLEKSRLLSDRFSAERPKGSFSTLEIQRTEQGDSAMYLCASSFGQDEAFFGQGTRLTVV.